A single TCR beta chain is shown here with its context. What it recognizes is unknown. This sample is drawn from a study of cytomegalovirus exposure and HLA in healthy donors. In the study overall: A prior analysis found around 110 million unique TCR beta sequences from 150 million to 200 million T cells. Unique TCRs from HLA-typed donors, 70 million to 85 million of them, were held in an early data release. 81% of a few hundred genotyped donors fell in the Caucasian-associated ancestry cluster.

Both 60 Vbeta primers and 13 Jbeta primers went into the PCR. Measured with immunoSEQ multiplex PCR; TCRdb has only the in-frame clones, and not every one. The sample lists 100,000 to 150,000 clones; around 84% were seen once. Study-level findings and limits: A missense DCLRE1C variant was associated with V- and J-gene trimming of TCR beta chains in a later analysis, and an independent cohort replicated the association.

CDR3 length: 13 amino acids. V lost 1 base to trimming and J lost 4 bases, with 7 bases between them. Germline CDR1 and CDR2: LNHNV and YYDKDF (reference sequence). The chain links TRBV15 to TRBJ2-5; tentative D call: TRBD1 (5 bases). The material sequenced was PBMCs. The receptor was derived from a woman under 30 in good health and CMV-seropositive. CDR3 sequence: CATSRGGAETQYF. CDR3 nucleotide sequence: TGTGCCACCAGCAGAGGGGGCGCAGAGACCCAGTACTTC.